Listed here is a single TCR beta chain. The antigen is unknown. At one boundary the junction diverges from the germline segment, which might be a read error. This specimen comes from a study of shared clonotypes between healthy human individuals. Study observations and caveats: Sharing across four donors was highest in naive CD4 (about 5%) and lowest in memory CD8 (0.4%).

Each cell subset's genomic DNA was divided evenly among several immunoSEQ plates. The protocol was immunoSEQ multiplex PCR, while the TCRdb copy is restricted to in-frame clones and leaves out a portion. The profile shows around 2.3 million clones, approximately 94% of them singletons. This TCR was sampled from a man aged 18 to 29 in good health. Sequences were obtained from naive CD4+ T cells sorted from blood. Noted subset: CD45RA+ positively selected.

The CDR3 DNA reads TGTGCCAGCTCCCCACAGGGGATTCAGGGGACTGAAGCTTTCTTT. Residues: CASSPQGIQGTEAFF. The rearrangement uses TRBV18 and TRBJ1-1; the match to TRBD1 covers 7 bases. There are 15 residues in the CDR3. Germline CDR1 reads KGHSH; CDR2 reads LQKENI.